This T cell receptor beta chain was recorded in a study of T cells in tuberculosis. Germline V gene data show CDR1 as SGDLS and CDR2 as YYNGEE. The CDR3 loop spans 9 amino acids. Trimming shortened V by 7 bases and J by 10 bases, and 6 bases separated the two germline ends. Using immunoSEQ multiplex PCR, the repertoire was profiled, and TCRdb retains in-frame clones only, with some absent. The sample records about 49,000 clones, about 96% being singletons. Time point: new active TB diagnosis, blood taken before or within 7 days of starting treatment. With regard to this clone: What it binds is not known.

Study findings and constraints: Using the GMM-specific repertoire gave over 80% accuracy versus around 74% with motifs.

The input for sequencing was PBMCs, taken at tuberculosis diagnosis. The V call is TRBV9, the J call TRBJ2-1, with a weak D call TRBD1 (5 bases). The source is an adult with tuberculosis. CDR3 sequence (DNA): TGTGCCAGCGGGGCAGAGCAGTTCTTC. Residues: CASGAEQFF. Filled out from reference TRBV9 and TRBJ2-1, the complete variable domain reads DSGVTQTPKHLITATGQRVTLRCSPRSGDLSVYWYQQSLDQGLQFLIQYYNGEERAKGNILERFSAQQFPDLHSELNLSSLELGDSALYFCASGAEQFFGPGTRLTVL.